A selection of T cell receptor beta chains follows, all from one sample in a study of T cell repertoires in cytomegalovirus infection. TCRdb reprocessed the reads via MiXCR and lists one record per CDR3 protein. The sample has more than 400,000 distinct CDR3 sequences, about 30% seen once; the top ten hold around 14%. Sample: PBMCs. These receptors were taken from a human donor in good health (CMV status not recorded). Some clones in this sample may be carry-over from other donors' samples. CDR3s include the opening cysteine and the closing phenylalanine or tryptophan. The D gene is left open where the match is weak. The size of a clone is reported for some rows only, either as once, few or many, or as a class for expanded clones.

TRBV29-1	TRBJ2-4	NA	few	CSVEGSSNIQYF	TGCAGCGTTGAAGGTAGTTCGAACATTCAGTACTTC
TRBV5-6	TRBJ2-1	TRBD1	NA	CASRSRTGPRNEQFF	TGTGCCAGCAGGTCAAGGACAGGGCCCCGCAATGAGCAGTTCTTC
TRBV25-1	TRBJ2-1	TRBD2	NA	CASSEFSGRGEQFF	TGTGCCAGCAGTGAATTCAGCGGGAGGGGTGAGCAGTTCTTC
TRBV28	TRBJ2-7	NA	NA	CASSLEGPIYEQYF	TGTGCCAGCAGTTTAGAGGGGCCCATCTACGAGCAGTACTTC
TRBV20-1	TRBJ2-1	TRBD2	many	CSARGLAGNNEQFF	TGCAGTGCTAGAGGGCTAGCGGGGAACAATGAGCAGTTCTTC
TRBV5-4	TRBJ2-3	TRBD2	few	CASSFRAGLAGSTDTQYF	TGTGCCAGCAGCTTTAGGGCCGGGCTAGCGGGAAGTACAGATACGCAGTATTTT
TRBV28	TRBJ2-7	NA	NA	CASSLAGAGRHEQYF	TGTGCCAGCAGTTTAGCGGGCGCAGGGAGGCACGAGCAGTACTTC
TRBV28	TRBJ2-1	TRBD2	few	CASSLMPSGRRNEQFF	TGTGCCAGCAGTTTAATGCCTAGCGGGAGGAGGAATGAGCAGTTCTTC
TRBV19	TRBJ1-2	NA	few	CASSIAGAGYTF	TGTGCCAGTAGTATTGCAGGGGCTGGCTACACCTTC
TRBV6-7	TRBJ2-1	NA	NA	CATPGSGGLGEEQFF	TGTGCCACCCCCGGGAGTGGGGGCCTGGGGGAAGAGCAGTTCTTC
TRBV5-1	TRBJ2-3	NA	NA	CASSLIPFQGRYTDTQYF	TGCGCCAGCAGCTTGATACCCTTCCAGGGGAGGTACACAGATACGCAGTATTTT
TRBV28	TRBJ1-2	TRBD1	few	CASSLSGLGQAYGYTF	TGTGCCAGCAGTTTATCGGGCCTGGGACAGGCCTATGGCTACACCTTC
TRBV18	TRBJ1-5	TRBD1	few	CASSQLPPGTGDYSNQPQHF	TGTGCCAGCTCACAACTCCCACCTGGGACAGGGGATTATAGCAATCAGCCCCAGCATTTT
TRBV12-3/TRBV12-4	TRBJ2-2	NA	few	CASSLVQGLTGELFF	TGTGCCAGCAGTTTGGTACAGGGATTGACCGGGGAGCTGTTTTTT
TRBV7-9	TRBJ1-5	NA	NA	CASRADGRDQPQHF	TGTGCCAGCAGAGCCGACGGTCGGGATCAGCCCCAGCATTTT
TRBV5-6	TRBJ1-6	NA	NA	CASRLAGDNSPLHF	TGTGCCAGCAGGTTGGCGGGAGATAATTCACCCCTCCACTTT
TRBV7-2	TRBJ2-3	NA	many	CASSLERTDTQYF	TGTGCCAGCAGCTTAGAACGCACAGATACGCAGTATTTT
TRBV27	TRBJ1-5	NA	NA	CASSLSGIANQPQHF	TGTGCCAGCAGTTTAAGTGGTATCGCCAATCAGCCCCAGCATTTT
TRBV6-1	TRBJ2-3	NA	NA	CASSEAGVFTDTQYF	TGTGCCAGCAGTGAAGCGGGCGTGTTCACAGATACGCAGTATTTT
TRBV20-1	TRBJ2-4	NA	NA	CATKPGGRNFKYF	TGCGCTACTAAACCCGGAGGCCGAAACTTCAAGTACTTC
TRBV4-1	TRBJ1-4	NA	NA	CASSPRVTPEEKLFF	TGCGCCAGCAGCCCCCGCGTCACCCCGGAAGAAAAACTGTTTTTT
TRBV7-2	TRBJ1-5	TRBD1	NA	CASSPLDRPDRPQHF	TGTGCCAGCAGCCCCCTGGACAGGCCCGATCGGCCCCAGCATTTT
TRBV7-2	TRBJ2-5	NA	many	CASSLLRPGETQYF	TGTGCCAGCAGCTTACTGCGGCCCGGGGAGACCCAGTACTTC